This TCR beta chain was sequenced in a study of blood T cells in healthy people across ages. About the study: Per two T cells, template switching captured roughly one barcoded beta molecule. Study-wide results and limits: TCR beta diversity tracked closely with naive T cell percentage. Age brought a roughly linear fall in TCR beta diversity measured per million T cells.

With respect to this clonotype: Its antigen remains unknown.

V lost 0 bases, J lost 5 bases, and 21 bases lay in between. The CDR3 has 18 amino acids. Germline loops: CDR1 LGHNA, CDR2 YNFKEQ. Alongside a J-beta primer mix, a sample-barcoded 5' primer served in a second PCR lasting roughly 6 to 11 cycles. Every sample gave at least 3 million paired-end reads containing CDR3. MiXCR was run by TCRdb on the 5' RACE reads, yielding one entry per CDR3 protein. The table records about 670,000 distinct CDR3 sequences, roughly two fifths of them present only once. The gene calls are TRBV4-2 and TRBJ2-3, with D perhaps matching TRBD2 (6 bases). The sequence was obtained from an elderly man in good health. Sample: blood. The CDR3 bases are TGTGCCAGCAGCCAAGAAATTGTACGGGAGAGGCCTTTAGATACGCAGTATTTT. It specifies CASSQEIVRERPLDTQYF.